This entry lists 16 T cell receptor beta chains sequenced from one sample in a study of breast tumors, draining lymph nodes, adjacent tissues. TCRdb processed the multiplex PCR reads anew with MiXCR; each CDR3 protein has one entry. The table shows 33,000 or so distinct CDR3 sequences, with about 60% occurring only once. Sequencing was performed on breast tumor tissue. The receptors derive from a female donor with breast cancer. Some clones in this sample may be carry-over from other donors' samples.

The chain uses TRBV7-2 and TRBJ2-1; 10 nucleotides line up with TRBD1. The CDR3 totals 21 residues. CDR1 and CDR2 (germline): SGHTA, FQGNSA. The V gene end was trimmed by 0 bases and the J gene end by 0 bases; junction bases not matched to a gene: 14. CDR3 DNA: TGTGCCAGCAGCTTAGCGAAGTGGGACAGGGGCGCACCGAGCTCCTACAATGAGCAGTTCTTC. It encodes CASSLAKWDRGAPSSYNEQFF.

Concerning this clonotype: A much larger clone is a single base away; this may be a read error. No conserved phenylalanine or tryptophan is present at the end of the CDR3, so a read error is the likely explanation. V gene TRBV18 combines with J gene TRBJ2-1; a weak D match, TRBD2 (6 bases). Trimming pared 0 bases from V and 4 bases from J, leaving 13 bases between. The CDR3 covers 16 residues. CDR1 and CDR2 from the germline V gene are KGHSH and LQKENI. CDR3 coding DNA: TGTGCCAGCTCACCACCACGAGCGGGTACTTACAATGAGCAGTTCCTC. This translates into CASSPPRAGTYNEQFL.

In nucleotides, the CDR3 is TGTGCCAGCAGCCAAAGGCCCCTAGAAGGGGGAGGCCAAGAGACCCAGTACTTC. Translated, it gives CASSQRPLEGGGQETQYF. The chain combines TRBV4-2 with TRBJ2-5; D may match TRBD1 or TRBD2 (6 bases each). Germline CDR1 reads LGHNA; CDR2 reads YNFKEQ. CDR3 length: 18 residues. Deletions cut 2 bases from V and 1 base from J, with 20 bases between.

This clonotype came up many times. This sequence joins TRBV12-3 or TRBV12-4 and TRBJ2-3; no clear D. The CDR3 extends over 12 amino acids. V dropped 6 bases and J dropped 6 bases, with 10 bases sitting between them. CDR3 sequence reads: CASRIEEDTQYF. CDR3 nucleotides: TGTGCCAGCAGGATAGAGGAGGATACGCAGTATTTT.

The rearrangement links TRBV12-3 or TRBV12-4 to TRBJ1-6, with TRBD1 matching over 7 bases. J lost 6 bases, V lost 7 bases, and 6 bases had no gene match. This CDR3 is built from 14 residues. The CDR3 spells CASNRGGGNSPLHF. Written as DNA, the CDR3 is TGTGCCAGCAACAGGGGTGGCGGTAATTCACCCCTCCACTTT.

This clonotype was seen ten or more times. The J gene is TRBJ2-7, the V gene TRBV12-3 or TRBV12-4; unclear D gene. The germline V and J ends were trimmed by 2 bases and 6 bases, with 14 bases remaining between them. This CDR3 spans 14 amino acids. CDR3 bases: TGTGCCAGCAGTTTAACTCTGCAAGGTAGCGAGCAGTACTTC. This translates into CASSLTLQGSEQYF.

The V call is TRBV19, the J call TRBJ2-1; unclear D gene. The CDR3 runs to 13 residues. Trimming removed 4 bases at V and 4 bases at J, with 8 bases between. Germline lookup yields CDR1 LNHDA and CDR2 SQIVND (reference sequence). The DNA of the CDR3 is TGTGCCAGTAGTACTGGCAGGTACAATGAGCAGTTCTTC. Protein product: CASSTGRYNEQFF.

With respect to this clonotype: Sequence at one end of the junction differs from germline and may be a read error. The rearrangement uses TRBV7-6 and TRBJ1-6, with TRBD1 as a possible D gene (5 bases). Germline V gene sequence: CDR1 SGHVS, CDR2 FNYEAQ. This CDR3 is 15 amino acids long. The CDR3 nucleotides are TGTGCCAACAGCTCAAACCCAGACGGGGGTTCACCCCTCCACTTT. Protein product: CANSSNPDGGSPLHF.

V and J are TRBV12-3 or TRBV12-4 and TRBJ2-2; 9 bases fit TRBD2. This CDR3 has 18 residues. Germline trimming cut 1 base from V and 0 bases from J; bases unmatched to any gene: 6. CDR3 DNA sequence: TGTGCCAGCAGTTTAGGGCTAGCGGGACAGACGAACACCGGGGAGCTGTTTTTT. It specifies CASSLGLAGQTNTGELFF.

This clonotype was recorded many times. The chain has TRBV12-3 or TRBV12-4 and TRBJ1-3, with TRBD1 identical over 8 bases. Trimming removed 7 bases from V and 4 bases from J; junction bases left unmatched: 9. The CDR3 consists of 15 residues. In DNA, the CDR3 is TGTGCCAGCACCAAGGGACAGGTGCTAGGAAACACCATATATTTT. Translation: CASTKGQVLGNTIYF.

By frequency in the sample, this clonotype is medium-sized. The V call is TRBV19, the J call TRBJ2-3; 10 bases align to TRBD2. The CDR3 totals 15 residues. Per the germline V gene, CDR1 is LNHDA and CDR2 is SQIVND (reference sequence). The J segment lost 4 bases and the V segment lost 6 bases, leaving 7 bases of the junction unmatched. CDR3 in amino acids: CASRVAGGLSDTQYF. CDR3 nucleotide sequence: TGTGCCAGTAGAGTAGCGGGGGGCTTGTCAGATACGCAGTATTTT. Supplemented by reference TRBV19 and TRBJ2-3, the full variable domain reads DGGITQSPKYLFRKEGQNVTLSCEQNLNHDAMYWYRQDPGQGLRLIYYSQIVNDFQKGDIAEGYSVSREKKESFPLTVTSAQKNPTAFYLCASRVAGGLSDTQYFGPGTRLTVL.

This clonotype showed up just a few times. The chain recombines TRBV5-4 with TRBJ1-2, with 8 bases identical to TRBD1. This CDR3 comprises 15 residues. Germline CDR1 reads SGHNT; CDR2 reads YYREEE (reference sequence). Trimming cost V 4 bases and J 4 bases; bases outside gene matches: 9. This CDR3 reads CASSSRAGTGYGYTF. DNA of the CDR3: TGTGCCAGCAGCAGCCGCGCCGGGACAGGCTATGGCTACACCTTC.

In this sample, this clonotype turned up many times. The V gene is TRBV3-1, the J gene TRBJ2-2; 7 bases align to TRBD2. The CDR3 has 13 amino acids. Germline trimming cut 4 bases from V and 6 bases from J; bases unmatched to any gene: 2. Germline V gene sequence: CDR1 LGHDT, CDR2 YNNKEL (reference sequence). The CDR3 coding sequence is TGTGCCAGCAGCCCAGGACTAGCCGGGGAGCTGTTTTTT. Encoded protein: CASSPGLAGELFF.

This clonotype was detected once. The chain has TRBV14 and TRBJ2-2; 8 positions match TRBD1. CDR3 length: 16 amino acids. J lost 4 bases, V lost 4 bases, and 8 bases had no gene match. Germline CDR1 reads SGHDN; CDR2 reads FVKESK. The CDR3, as DNA: TGTGCCAGCAGCCCACAGGGGGGACTCATCACCGGGGAGCTGTTTTTT. It yields the protein CASSPQGGLITGELFF.

The genes are TRBV2 and TRBJ2-2, with D perhaps matching TRBD2 (6 bases). The CDR3 has 16 amino acids. The germline V and J ends were trimmed by 2 bases and 1 base, with 11 bases remaining between them. Germline CDR1 SNHLY, CDR2 FYNNEI. The CDR3 here is CASSELGGMNTGELFF. In DNA form, the CDR3 reads TGTGCCAGCAGTGAATTGGGCGGGATGAACACCGGGGAGCTGTTTTTT.

The chain joins TRBV7-2 to TRBJ2-2; D is unclear. Germline lookup yields CDR1 SGHTA and CDR2 FQGNSA. Trimming cost V 10 bases and J 7 bases, with 10 bases left between them. This CDR3 comprises 11 residues. CDR3: CAIPWGGELFF. The CDR3 nucleotides are TGTGCCATCCCTTGGGGCGGGGAGCTGTTTTTT.